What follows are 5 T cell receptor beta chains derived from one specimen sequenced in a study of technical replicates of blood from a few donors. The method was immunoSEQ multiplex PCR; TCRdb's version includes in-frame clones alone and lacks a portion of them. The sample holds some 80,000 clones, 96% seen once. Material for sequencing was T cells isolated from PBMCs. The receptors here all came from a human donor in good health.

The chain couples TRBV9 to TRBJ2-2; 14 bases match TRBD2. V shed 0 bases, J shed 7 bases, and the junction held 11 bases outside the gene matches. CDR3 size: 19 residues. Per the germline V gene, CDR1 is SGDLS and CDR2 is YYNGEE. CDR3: CASSVDLWGLAGDNGELFF. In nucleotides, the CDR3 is TGTGCCAGCAGCGTAGATCTATGGGGACTAGCGGGAGACAACGGGGAGCTGTTTTTT.

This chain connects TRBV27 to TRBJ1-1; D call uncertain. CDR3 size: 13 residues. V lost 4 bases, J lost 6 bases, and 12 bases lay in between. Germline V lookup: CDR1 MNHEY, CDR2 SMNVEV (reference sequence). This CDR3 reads CASSSPYLAEAFF. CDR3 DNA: TGTGCCAGCAGTTCCCCCTATTTGGCTGAAGCTTTCTTT.

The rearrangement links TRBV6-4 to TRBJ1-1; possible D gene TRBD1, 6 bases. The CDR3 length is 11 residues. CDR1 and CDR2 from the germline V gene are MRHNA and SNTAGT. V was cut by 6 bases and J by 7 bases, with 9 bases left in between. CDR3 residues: CASRQGNEAFF. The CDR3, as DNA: TGTGCCAGCAGGCAGGGGAATGAAGCTTTCTTT.

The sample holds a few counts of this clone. The CDR3 DNA reads as TGTGCCTGGAGTGAAGGGGCGCGAGCTTTCTTT. This translates into CAWSEGARAFF. The V gene is TRBV30, the J gene TRBJ1-1, with D possibly being TRBD1 (5 bases). The CDR3 is made up of 11 amino acids. Germline CDR1 is GTSNPN and CDR2 is SVGIG (reference sequence). V lost 1 base and J 10 bases, leaving 10 bases between the germline ends.

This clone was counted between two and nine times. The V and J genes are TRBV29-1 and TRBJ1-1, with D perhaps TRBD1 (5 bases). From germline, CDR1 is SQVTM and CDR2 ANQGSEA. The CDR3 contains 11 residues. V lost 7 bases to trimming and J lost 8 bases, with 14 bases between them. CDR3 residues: CSGRSGGEAFF. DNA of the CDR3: TGCAGCGGTAGAAGCGGGGGGGAAGCTTTCTTT.